One sample yielded the 12 T cell receptor beta chains listed below, sequenced in a study of naive and memory T cell subsets. Two oligonucleotides, mixed equimolar, formed the beta constant-region primer covering TRBC1 and TRBC2. TCRdb re-derived calls from the UMI-ligation and nested PCR reads in MiXCR, one entry per CDR3 protein. The sample includes 140,000 to 150,000 distinct CDR3 sequences, about a sixth seen only once; the top ten take about 0.15%. What was sequenced was naive CD4+ T cells from blood. Receptors originate from a human donor in good health.

The J gene is TRBJ2-2, the V gene TRBV5-4; the match to TRBD1 covers 9 bases. The J segment lost 0 bases and the V segment lost 4 bases, leaving 7 bases of the junction unmatched. The germline CDR1 and CDR2 sequences are SGHNT and YYREEE (reference sequence). CDR3 length equals 17 residues. The CDR3 sequence: CASSPDWDRANTGELFF. The CDR3 bases are TGTGCCAGCAGCCCGGATTGGGACAGGGCGAACACCGGGGAGCTGTTTTTT.

This clonotype was observed a handful of times. The gene calls are TRBV12-3 or TRBV12-4 and TRBJ1-2; 9 bases match TRBD1. V was clipped by 4 bases and J by 4 bases; unmatched bases: 4. This CDR3 is 14 amino acids long. The CDR3 nucleotides read TGTGCCAGCAGTTCGGACAGGGGTGGCTATGGCTACACCTTC. This translates into CASSSDRGGYGYTF.

This clonotype was detected a few times. The V gene is TRBV29-1, the J gene TRBJ2-3; the D gene could be TRBD1 or TRBD2 (7 bases each). Germline CDR1 SQVTM, CDR2 ANQGSEA. CDR3 length: 16 residues. V was clipped by 6 bases and J by 2 bases, with 21 bases between them. The CDR3 loop is CSVGGDRKHNTDTQYF. CDR3 nucleotides: TGCAGCGTGGGAGGGGACAGAAAGCACAACACAGATACGCAGTATTTT.

The chain employs TRBV7-9 and TRBJ2-5; the match to TRBD2 covers 7 bases. CDR1 is SEHNR and CDR2 is FQNEAQ in the germline V gene (reference sequence). The J segment lost 4 bases and the V segment lost 5 bases, leaving 7 bases of the junction unmatched. The CDR3 spans 14 residues. Here the CDR3 DNA reads TGTGCCAGCAGCCCCCGATGGGGGGGAGAGACCCAGTACTTC. It translates to CASSPRWGGETQYF.

V gene TRBV28 combines with J gene TRBJ2-2; 10 bases are shared with TRBD2. Looked up from germline, CDR1 is MDHEN and CDR2 is SYDVKM. V was pared by 6 bases and J by 5 bases, with 9 bases of the junction left unmatched. This CDR3 is built from 16 residues. The DNA for the CDR3 is TGTGCCAGCAGGGCTAGCGGGAGCCTAAGAACCGGGGAGCTGTTTTTT. Protein: CASRASGSLRTGELFF.

This chain uses TRBV29-1 with TRBJ2-7, with 9 bases matching TRBD2. V trimming: 3 bases; J trimming: 1 base; junction bases outside the gene matches: 1. The CDR3 contains 13 residues. CDR1 and CDR2 (germline): SQVTM, ANQGSEA. As DNA, the CDR3 is TGCAGCGTTGAGCTAGCGGGATCCTACGAGCAGTACTTC. Translated, it gives CSVELAGSYEQYF.

This clonotype turned up a few times. V usage is TRBV12-3 or TRBV12-4 and J usage is TRBJ2-7; the D gene is possibly TRBD1 (6 bases). V was trimmed by 5 bases and J by 6 bases, leaving 14 bases between them. The CDR3 has 13 amino acids. The CDR3 protein is CASSIHLGGEQYF. The CDR3 nucleotides are TGTGCCAGCAGTATCCACCTAGGGGGCGAGCAGTACTTC.

This chain uses TRBV7-9 with TRBJ2-1; 14 bases line up with TRBD2. The CDR3 runs to 20 residues. Germline CDR1 SEHNR, CDR2 FQNEAQ (reference sequence). J gave up 12 bases and V 2 bases, and 21 bases lay outside the gene matches. CDR3 amino acids: CASSLRTGTSGRKDKAGQFF. The CDR3 DNA reads TGTGCCAGCAGCTTACGGACCGGGACTAGCGGGAGAAAGGATAAAGCGGGGCAGTTCTTC.

The V gene is TRBV4-1, the J gene TRBJ2-2, with 7 bases fitting TRBD2. CDR1 is MGHRA, CDR2 YSYEKL, per germline. The V and J ends lost 6 bases and 1 base, in that order; junction bases with no gene match: 8. This CDR3 is 16 amino acids long. The CDR3 loop is CASRVSGMGNTGELFF. CDR3 sequence (DNA): TGCGCCAGCAGGGTCAGCGGGATGGGGAACACCGGGGAGCTGTTTTTT.

The chain couples TRBV6-6 to TRBJ2-3; 9 bases map to TRBD1. The germline V gene encodes CDR1 MNHNY and CDR2 SVGAGI (reference sequence). This CDR3 spans 13 amino acids. Trimming removed 8 bases from V and 5 bases from J; junction bases left unmatched: 5. CDR3 sequence reads: CASGQGPLDTQYF. CDR3 in DNA: TGTGCCAGCGGACAGGGGCCTCTAGATACGCAGTATTTT.

In this sample, this clonotype turned up many times. The chain combines TRBV7-9 with TRBJ2-7; 11 positions match TRBD2. Germline V gene data show CDR1 as SEHNR and CDR2 as FQNEAQ (reference sequence). This CDR3 is built from 16 residues. V lost 4 bases to trimming and J lost 3 bases; unmatched junction nucleotides: 8. The CDR3 region is CASSSGPGLADYEQYF. As DNA, the CDR3 is TGTGCCAGCAGCTCGGGACCGGGACTAGCGGACTACGAGCAGTACTTC.

V is TRBV7-3 and J is TRBJ2-1; 8 bases agree with TRBD1. The ends lost 0 bases at V and 8 bases at J; junction bases unmatched: 9. There are 16 residues in the CDR3. Germline values: CDR1 SGHTA, CDR2 FQGTGA. CDR3 coding DNA: TGTGCCAGCAGCTTAACCTTTCGGACAGGGTTTGATGAGCAGTTCTTC. This codes for CASSLTFRTGFDEQFF. Based on the CDR3 plus reference TRBV7-3 and TRBJ2-1, the full variable domain is GAGVSQTPSNKVTEKGKYVELRCDPISGHTALYWYRQSLGQGPEFLIYFQGTGAADDSGLPNDRFFAVRPEGSVSTLKIQRTERGDSAVYLCASSLTFRTGFDEQFFGPGTRLTVL.